This T cell receptor (beta chain) was recovered during a study of sequential checkpoint blockade in melanoma. Background on the study: First-line arms were nivolumab then ipilimumab, or the reverse, randomized 1:1. Each arm's sequence ended with maintenance nivolumab.

Treatment here: randomized to nivolumab then ipilimumab (arm A) or the reverse (arm B). No patient had prior DNA-damaging chemotherapy. Live CD3+CD8+ CD19− CD56− cells were sorted from PBMCs. The germline CDR1 and CDR2 sequences are MNHEY and SVGAGI. The CDR3 covers 13 residues. V lost 0 bases, J lost 8 bases, and 10 bases lay in between. The data were produced by immunoSEQ multiplex PCR, yet TCRdb's version contains in-frame clones alone and is incomplete. Among around 12,000 clones listed, just under 75% were seen once. The specimen comprised CD8+ T cells sorted from blood (inferred from file names), sampled from a patient given nivolumab and ipilimumab in sequence. The clonotype originates from a human donor with melanoma. The gene calls are TRBV6-5 and TRBJ1-2; D is perhaps TRBD1 (5 bases). CDR3 amino acids: CASSYSGVGGYTF. The CDR3 DNA follows: TGTGCCAGCAGTTACTCAGGGGTGGGGGGCTACACCTTC.